A single TCR beta chain is shown here with its context. With 60 Vbeta and 13 Jbeta primers, the PCR was carried out. Only in-frame clones appear in the TCRdb table, and some are missing; sequencing was by immunoSEQ multiplex PCR. The table includes some 140,000 clones, approximately 8.9% detected once. The sample belongs to a study of cytomegalovirus exposure and HLA in healthy donors. Per germline, CDR1 MNHEY and CDR2 SVGAGI. V was cut by 4 bases and J by 4 bases, with 7 bases left in between. CDR3 length: 12 amino acids. The chain combines TRBV6-5 with TRBJ1-2; tentative D call: TRBD1 (5 bases). Sequences were obtained from PBMCs. The receptor's source is a woman between 40 and 50 years old in good health and CMV-seropositive. The DNA of the CDR3 is TGTGCCAGCAGTTCCGACAGCTATGGCTACACCTTC. Its translation: CASSSDSYGYTF.